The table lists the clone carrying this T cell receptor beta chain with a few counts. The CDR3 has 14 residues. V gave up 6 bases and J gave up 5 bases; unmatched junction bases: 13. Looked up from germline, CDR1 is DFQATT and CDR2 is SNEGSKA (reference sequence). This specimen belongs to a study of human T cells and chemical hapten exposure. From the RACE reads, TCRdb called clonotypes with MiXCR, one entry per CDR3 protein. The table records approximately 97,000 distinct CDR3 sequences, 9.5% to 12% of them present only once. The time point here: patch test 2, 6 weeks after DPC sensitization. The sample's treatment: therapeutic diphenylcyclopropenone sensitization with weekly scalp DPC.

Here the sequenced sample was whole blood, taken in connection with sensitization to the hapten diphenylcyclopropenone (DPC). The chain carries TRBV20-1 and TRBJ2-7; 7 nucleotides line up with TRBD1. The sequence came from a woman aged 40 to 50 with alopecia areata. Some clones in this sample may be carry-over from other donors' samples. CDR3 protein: CSAPPGTAGNEQYF. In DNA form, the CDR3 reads TGCAGTGCCCCCCCCGGGACAGCCGGCAACGAGCAGTACTTC.